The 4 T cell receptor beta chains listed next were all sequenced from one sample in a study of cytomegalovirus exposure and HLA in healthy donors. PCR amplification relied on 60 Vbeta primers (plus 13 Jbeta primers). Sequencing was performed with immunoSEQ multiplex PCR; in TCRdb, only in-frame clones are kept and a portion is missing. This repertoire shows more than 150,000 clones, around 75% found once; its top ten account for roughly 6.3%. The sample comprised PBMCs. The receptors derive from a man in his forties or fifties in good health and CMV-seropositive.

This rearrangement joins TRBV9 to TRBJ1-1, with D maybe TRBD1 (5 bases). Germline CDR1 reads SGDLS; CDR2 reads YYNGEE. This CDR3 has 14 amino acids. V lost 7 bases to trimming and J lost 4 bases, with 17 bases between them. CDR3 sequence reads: CASGGDISSTEAFF. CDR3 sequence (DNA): TGTGCCAGCGGGGGGGATATATCGTCCACTGAAGCTTTCTTT.

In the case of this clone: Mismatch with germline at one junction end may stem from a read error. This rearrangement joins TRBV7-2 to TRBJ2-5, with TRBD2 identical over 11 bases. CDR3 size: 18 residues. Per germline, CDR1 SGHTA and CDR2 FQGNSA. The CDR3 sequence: CASNLGVAGGPIGETQYF. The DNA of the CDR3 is TGTGCCAGCAACTTAGGGGTAGCGGGGGGGCCTATTGGAGAGACCCAGTACTTC.

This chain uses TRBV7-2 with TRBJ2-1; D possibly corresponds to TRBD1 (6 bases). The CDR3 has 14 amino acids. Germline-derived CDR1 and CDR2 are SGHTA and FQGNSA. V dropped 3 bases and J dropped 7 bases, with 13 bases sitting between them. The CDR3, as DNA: TGTGCCAGCAGCTTCTCAGGGCAGGGGAATGAGCAGTTCTTC. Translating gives CASSFSGQGNEQFF.

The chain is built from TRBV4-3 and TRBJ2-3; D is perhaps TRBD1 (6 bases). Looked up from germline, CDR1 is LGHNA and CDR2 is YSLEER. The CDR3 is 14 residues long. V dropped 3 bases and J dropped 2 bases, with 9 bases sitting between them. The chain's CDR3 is CASSQDSSTDTQYF. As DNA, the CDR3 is TGCGCCAGCAGCCAGGACAGCTCCACAGATACGCAGTATTTT.